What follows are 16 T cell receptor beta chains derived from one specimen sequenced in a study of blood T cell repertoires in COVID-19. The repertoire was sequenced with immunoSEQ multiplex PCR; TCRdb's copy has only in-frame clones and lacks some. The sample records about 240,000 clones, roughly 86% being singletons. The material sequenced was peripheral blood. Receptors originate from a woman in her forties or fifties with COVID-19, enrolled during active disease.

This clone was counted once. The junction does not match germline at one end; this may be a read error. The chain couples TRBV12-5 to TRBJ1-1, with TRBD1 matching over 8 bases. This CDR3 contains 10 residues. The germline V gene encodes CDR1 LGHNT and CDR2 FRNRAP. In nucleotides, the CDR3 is TGTGCTAGTGGTTTGGCAGGGGGCTCATTT. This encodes CASGLAGGSF.

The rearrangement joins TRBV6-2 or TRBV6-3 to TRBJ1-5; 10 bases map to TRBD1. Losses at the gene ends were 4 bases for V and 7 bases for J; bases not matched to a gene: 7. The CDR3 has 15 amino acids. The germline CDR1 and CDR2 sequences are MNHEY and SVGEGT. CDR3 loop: CASSSGTGVWQPQHF. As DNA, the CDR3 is TGTGCCAGCAGTTCAGGGACAGGGGTATGGCAGCCCCAGCATTTT.

CDR3 sequence (DNA): TGTGCCACCAGCAGTGGTCACAGCTATGGCTACACCTTC. This encodes CATSSGHSYGYTF. This chain uses TRBV15 with TRBJ1-2; D is undetermined. There are 13 residues in the CDR3. With 3 bases removed from V and 4 bases from J, the gap between germline ends came to 9 bases. Germline loops: CDR1 LNHNV, CDR2 YYDKDF (reference sequence).

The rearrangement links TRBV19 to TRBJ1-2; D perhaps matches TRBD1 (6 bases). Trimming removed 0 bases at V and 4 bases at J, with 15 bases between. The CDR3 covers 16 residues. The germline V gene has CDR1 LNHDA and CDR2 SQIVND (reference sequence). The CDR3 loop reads CASSIEETGISYGYTF. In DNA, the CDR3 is TGTGCCAGTAGTATAGAGGAGACAGGAATAAGCTATGGCTACACCTTC. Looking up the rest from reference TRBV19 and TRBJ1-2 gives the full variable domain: DGGITQSPKYLFRKEGQNVTLSCEQNLNHDAMYWYRQDPGQGLRLIYYSQIVNDFQKGDIAEGYSVSREKKESFPLTVTSAQKNPTAFYLCASSIEETGISYGYTFGSGTRLTVV.

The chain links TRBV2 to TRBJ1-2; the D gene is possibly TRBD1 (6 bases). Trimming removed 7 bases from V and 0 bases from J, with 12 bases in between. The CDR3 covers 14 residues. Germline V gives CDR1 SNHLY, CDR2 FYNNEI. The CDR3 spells CASTRTEANYGYTF. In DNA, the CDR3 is TGTGCCAGCACCCGGACAGAAGCTAACTATGGCTACACCTTC.

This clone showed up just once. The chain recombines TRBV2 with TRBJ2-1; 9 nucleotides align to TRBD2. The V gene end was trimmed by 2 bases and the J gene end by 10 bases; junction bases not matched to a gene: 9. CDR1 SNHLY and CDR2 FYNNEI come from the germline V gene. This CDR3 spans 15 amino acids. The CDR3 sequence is CASSERLSGGIEQFF. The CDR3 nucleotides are TGTGCCAGCAGTGAACGGCTAAGCGGGGGGATAGAGCAGTTCTTC.

Written as DNA, the CDR3 is TGTGCCAGTAGTTGGACAGCCCACAATGAGCAGTTCTTC. It encodes CASSWTAHNEQFF. The chain recombines TRBV19 with TRBJ2-1, with D tentatively TRBD1 (6 bases). CDR1 and CDR2 from the germline V gene are LNHDA and SQIVND (reference sequence). The CDR3 is made up of 13 amino acids. V lost 5 bases, J lost 5 bases, and 10 bases lay in between.

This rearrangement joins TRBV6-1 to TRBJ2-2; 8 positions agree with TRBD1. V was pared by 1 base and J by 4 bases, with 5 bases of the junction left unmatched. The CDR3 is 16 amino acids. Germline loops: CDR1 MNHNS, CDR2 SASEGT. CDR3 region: CASSEEHRGATGELFF. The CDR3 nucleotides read TGTGCCAGCAGTGAAGAGCACAGGGGGGCCACCGGGGAGCTGTTTTTT.

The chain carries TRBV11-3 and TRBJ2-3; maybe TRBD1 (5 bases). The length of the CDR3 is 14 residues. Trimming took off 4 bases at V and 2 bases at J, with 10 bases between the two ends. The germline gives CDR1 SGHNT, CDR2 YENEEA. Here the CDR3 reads CASSSLTATDTQYF. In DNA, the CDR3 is TGTGCCAGCAGCTCCCTGACAGCCACAGATACGCAGTATTTT.

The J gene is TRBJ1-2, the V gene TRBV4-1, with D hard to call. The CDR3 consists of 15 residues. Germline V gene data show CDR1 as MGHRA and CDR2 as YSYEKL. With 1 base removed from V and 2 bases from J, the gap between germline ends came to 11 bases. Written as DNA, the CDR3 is TGCGCCAGCAGCCAAGTTATTCAACGGAACTATGGCTACACCTTC. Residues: CASSQVIQRNYGYTF.

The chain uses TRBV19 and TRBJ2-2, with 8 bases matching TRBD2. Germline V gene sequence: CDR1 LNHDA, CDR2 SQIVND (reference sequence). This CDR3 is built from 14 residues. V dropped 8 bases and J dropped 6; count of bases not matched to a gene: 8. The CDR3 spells CASEPGGGPGELFF. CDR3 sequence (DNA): TGTGCCAGTGAACCGGGAGGGGGGCCCGGGGAGCTGTTTTTT.

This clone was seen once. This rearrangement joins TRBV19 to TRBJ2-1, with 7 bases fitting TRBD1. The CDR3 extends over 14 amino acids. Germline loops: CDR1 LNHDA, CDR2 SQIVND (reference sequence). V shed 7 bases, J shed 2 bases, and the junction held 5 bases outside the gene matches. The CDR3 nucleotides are TGTGCCAGTACCTGGGACAGAGCCTACAATGAGCAGTTCTTC. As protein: CASTWDRAYNEQFF.

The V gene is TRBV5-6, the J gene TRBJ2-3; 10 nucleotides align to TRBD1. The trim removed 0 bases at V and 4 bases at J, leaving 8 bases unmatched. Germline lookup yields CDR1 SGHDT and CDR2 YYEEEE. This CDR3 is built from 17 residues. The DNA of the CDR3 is TGTGCCAGCAGCTTGGAAAAAAGAGGACAGGGGGCAGATACGCAGTATTTT. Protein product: CASSLEKRGQGADTQYF.

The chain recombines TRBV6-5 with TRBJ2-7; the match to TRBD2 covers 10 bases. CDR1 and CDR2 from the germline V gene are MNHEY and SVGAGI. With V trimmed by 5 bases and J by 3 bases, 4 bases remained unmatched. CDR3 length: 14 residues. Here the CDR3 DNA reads TGTGCCAGCAGTACTAGCGGGGAAAGCTACGAGCAGTACTTC. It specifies CASSTSGESYEQYF.

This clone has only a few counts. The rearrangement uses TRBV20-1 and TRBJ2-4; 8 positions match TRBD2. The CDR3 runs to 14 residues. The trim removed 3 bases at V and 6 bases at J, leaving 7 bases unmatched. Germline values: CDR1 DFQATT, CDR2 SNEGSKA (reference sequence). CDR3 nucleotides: TGCAGTGCTAGTTTACTAGCGGCGTTAAACATTCAGTACTTC. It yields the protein CSASLLAALNIQYF.

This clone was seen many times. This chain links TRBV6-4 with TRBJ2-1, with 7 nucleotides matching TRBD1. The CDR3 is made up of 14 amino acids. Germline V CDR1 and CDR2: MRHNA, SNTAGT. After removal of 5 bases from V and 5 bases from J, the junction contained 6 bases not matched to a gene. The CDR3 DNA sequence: TGTGCCAGCAGTTCTATGAGGGGGCACAATGAGCAGTTCTTC. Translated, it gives CASSSMRGHNEQFF.